These 23 T cell receptor beta chains share one sample of origin, sequenced in a study of shared clonotypes between healthy human individuals (dated by TCRdb to about 2020). Library preparation used the immunoSEQ multiplex PCR assay. TCRdb stores this immuneACCESS table with in-frame sequences only. Part of the clones is absent; in the studies checked, under half of the shortfall reflects unresolved V genes, and no reason is known for the rest. The sample table lists approximately 530,000 clones, roughly 95% of them with a count of one. Clones ranked in the top ten supply approximately 0.067% of the sample. Material: naive CD4+ T cells sorted from blood. The cell subset or site label corresponds to: CD45RA+ positively selected. These TCRs come from a woman under 40 in good health.

The chain is built from TRBV7-9 and TRBJ1-1, with 7 bases aligning to TRBD1. The CDR3 loop spans 15 amino acids. CDR1 and CDR2 from the germline V gene are SEHNR and FQNEAQ (reference sequence). V lost 1 base to trimming and J lost 0 bases; unmatched junction nucleotides: 2. The CDR3 sequence is CASSLEGTVNTEAFF. The CDR3 nucleotides are TGTGCCAGCAGCTTAGAGGGGACAGTGAACACTGAAGCTTTCTTT.

The V call is TRBV5-4, the J call TRBJ2-5, with TRBD1 as a possible D gene (6 bases). The CDR3 length is 16 residues. Germline lookup yields CDR1 SGHNT and CDR2 YYREEE (reference sequence). V gave up 4 bases and J gave up 0 bases, with 16 bases separating them. The CDR3 spells CASSVTGQPHQETQYF. For the CDR3, the DNA is TGTGCCAGCAGCGTCACCGGACAGCCACACCAAGAGACCCAGTACTTC.

The chain joins TRBV28 to TRBJ2-3, with D hard to call. The CDR3 runs 13 residues. V was pared by 3 bases and J by 2 bases, with 6 bases between. CDR1 is MDHEN and CDR2 is SYDVKM in the germline V gene. CDR3 residues: CASSLGPTDTQYF. CDR3 coding DNA: TGTGCCAGCAGTTTGGGCCCCACAGATACGCAGTATTTT.

The chain combines TRBV7-3 with TRBJ2-1; TRBD2 matches 8 bases. Germline CDR1 is SGHTA and CDR2 is FQGTGA. The CDR3 runs to 15 residues. Germline trimming cut 4 bases from V and 1 base from J; bases unmatched to any gene: 3. In DNA, the CDR3 is TGTGCCAGCAGCTCTGTAGCGGGATCCTACAATGAGCAGTTCTTC. It translates to CASSSVAGSYNEQFF.

This CDR3 reads CASRQGLSTDTQYF. CDR3 in DNA: TGCGCCAGCAGACAGGGTCTTAGCACAGATACGCAGTATTTT. The chain combines TRBV5-1 with TRBJ2-3; TRBD1 is a possible D gene (6 bases). The length of the CDR3 is 14 residues. Germline V CDR1 and CDR2: SGHRS, YFSETQ. Trimming removed 5 bases from V and 0 bases from J, with 10 bases in between.

This chain links TRBV10-3 with TRBJ1-1; maybe TRBD1 (5 bases). V gave up 1 base and J gave up 6 bases, with 15 bases separating them. CDR3 length equals 15 residues. CDR1 and CDR2 from the germline V gene are ENHRY and SYGVKD. CDR3 DNA: TGTGCCATCAGTGAGTGGGAACCGGGAGGGGCTGAAGCTTTCTTT. This gives the protein CAISEWEPGGAEAFF.

The rearrangement joins TRBV6-1 to TRBJ2-7, with D perhaps TRBD1 (5 bases). CDR1 is MNHNS, CDR2 SASEGT, per germline. V was shortened by 10 bases and J by 5 bases, with 18 bases between the two germline ends. The CDR3 loop spans 13 amino acids. The CDR3 DNA follows: TGTGCCACCAGGTATCAGGGCATCCACGAGCAGTACTTC. It codes for CATRYQGIHEQYF.

The V and J genes are TRBV25-1 and TRBJ2-3; D is perhaps TRBD2 (6 bases). V was pared by 3 bases and J by 1 base, with 20 bases between. This CDR3 is 18 amino acids long. CDR1 is MGHDK, CDR2 SYGVNS, per germline. The CDR3 bases are TGTGCCAGCAGTGACCTTCTGACTAGTCTGGACGGCACAGATACGCAGTATTTT. Protein sequence: CASSDLLTSLDGTDTQYF. Using reference TRBV25-1 and TRBJ2-3 for the parts outside the CDR3, the full variable domain is EADIYQTPRYLVIGTGKKITLECSQTMGHDKMYWYQQDPGMELHLIHYSYGVNSTEKGDLSSESTVSRIRTEHFPLTLESARPSHTSQYLCASSDLLTSLDGTDTQYFGPGTRLTVL.

The chain has TRBV28 and TRBJ1-5; TRBD1 matches at 7 bases. Unmatched junction bases numbered 14, after V lost 7 bases and J lost 2 bases. CDR1 is MDHEN and CDR2 is SYDVKM in the germline V gene. CDR3 length: 17 residues. CDR3 region: CASNESRGQRGNQPQHF. Here the CDR3 DNA reads TGTGCCAGCAACGAATCTCGGGGACAGCGAGGCAATCAGCCCCAGCATTTT.

V usage is TRBV28 and J usage is TRBJ2-1, with 12 positions matching TRBD2. The CDR3 consists of 13 residues. Trimming removed 6 bases from V and 8 bases from J; junction bases left unmatched: 2. Germline assignment: CDR1 MDHEN and CDR2 SYDVKM. As DNA, the CDR3 is TGTGCCAGCAGGACTAGCGGGAGTTATGAGCAGTTCTTC. Translated, it gives CASRTSGSYEQFF.

The chain recombines TRBV29-1 with TRBJ2-5; 8 bases align to TRBD1. The J call may be mistaken, given a closer DNA end match to TRBJ2-7. The length of the CDR3 is 15 residues. The germline V gene has CDR1 SQVTM and CDR2 ANQGSEA. The CDR3 region has the DNA TGCAGCGTCTCCGGGACAGGTTTTGGGGCATCCGAGCAGTACTTC. This encodes CSVSGTGFGASEQYF.

The chain employs TRBV18 and TRBJ2-7; D perhaps matches TRBD2 (7 bases). The CDR3 consists of 15 residues. Germline V gene sequence: CDR1 KGHSH, CDR2 LQKENI. The V end lost 6 bases, the J end lost 2 bases, and 17 bases lay between the germline ends. For the CDR3, the DNA is TGTGCCAGCTCTGGGGGGGGGCGGAGGACCTACGAGCAGTACTTC. This encodes CASSGGGRRTYEQYF.

This clone was detected once. CDR3 amino acids: CASSTQTRSYEQYF. The DNA for the CDR3 is TGTGCCAGCAGTACACAGACCCGATCCTACGAGCAGTACTTC. The chain has TRBV28 and TRBJ2-5; D is unresolved. The J call is doubtful: the DNA matches TRBJ2-7 better. The CDR3 totals 14 residues. Per the germline V gene, CDR1 is MDHEN and CDR2 is SYDVKM.

J is TRBJ1-2 and V is TRBV9; the match to TRBD1 covers 10 bases. Germline V gene lookup returns CDR1 SGDLS and CDR2 YYNGEE. The ends lost 0 bases at V and 2 bases at J; junction bases unmatched: 10. The CDR3 consists of 18 residues. Written as DNA, the CDR3 is TGTGCCAGCAGCGTAGGGGGCGGGACAGGGGTCCTCAACTATGGCTACACCTTC. Amino acid sequence: CASSVGGGTGVLNYGYTF.

CDR3 DNA sequence: TGTGCCAGCAGTTTCGGACTTGTAGAGACCCAGTACTTC. Residues: CASSFGLVETQYF. The chain has TRBV27 and TRBJ2-5; tentative D call: TRBD2 (5 bases). The ends were cut back, 3 bases at V and 4 bases at J, with 9 bases in the middle. Germline V gene data show CDR1 as MNHEY and CDR2 as SMNVEV (reference sequence). The CDR3 length is 13 residues.

This clone was detected only once. The rearrangement uses TRBV2 and TRBJ2-5, with D unresolved. V gave up 8 bases and J gave up 1 base, with 5 bases separating them. The V gene's germline CDR1 is SNHLY and CDR2 FYNNEI. This CDR3 has 11 amino acids. The CDR3 sequence: CASAGQETQYF. The CDR3 nucleotides read TGTGCCAGCGCAGGCCAAGAGACCCAGTACTTC.

A single count supports this clone. The chain joins TRBV7-9 to TRBJ2-1, with D possibly being TRBD1 or TRBD2 (6 bases each). CDR1 is SEHNR, CDR2 FQNEAQ, per germline (reference sequence). The V end was cut by 4 bases, the J end by 8 bases, with 18 bases between. The CDR3 totals 15 residues. CDR3 DNA sequence: TGTGCCAGCAGCTACGAGACTCTAAGGGGGGATGAGCAGTTCTTC. Translated, it gives CASSYETLRGDEQFF.

The chain combines TRBV27 with TRBJ2-1; 10 nucleotides match TRBD2. The J segment lost 10 bases and the V segment lost 0 bases, leaving 9 bases of the junction unmatched. The length of the CDR3 is 16 residues. From germline, CDR1 is MNHEY and CDR2 SMNVEV (reference sequence). This chain's CDR3 is CASSLSGTSAPREQFF. CDR3 DNA sequence: TGTGCCAGCAGTTTATCGGGGACTAGCGCACCGCGGGAGCAGTTCTTC.

The chain employs TRBV2 and TRBJ2-7; D is perhaps TRBD2 (7 bases). Germline V gene data show CDR1 as SNHLY and CDR2 as FYNNEI. The length of the CDR3 is 14 residues. V lost 5 bases to trimming and J lost 3 bases, with 14 bases between them. The CDR3 DNA sequence: TGTGCCAGCAGTCTTGGGAGGGGGAGCTACGAGCAGTACTTC. It codes for CASSLGRGSYEQYF.

This clone was observed a single time. The chain joins TRBV29-1 to TRBJ1-1; the D is unclear. Germline loops: CDR1 SQVTM, CDR2 ANQGSEA. The length of the CDR3 is 11 residues. V shed 4 bases and J shed 3 bases, with 6 bases lying between them. The CDR3 DNA reads TGCAGCGTTGCCAGCCACACTGAAGCTTTCTTT. It is translated as CSVASHTEAFF.

The V call is TRBV7-9, the J call TRBJ2-3; 8 positions match TRBD2. V was pared by 4 bases and J by 6 bases, with 15 bases of the junction left unmatched. The CDR3 loop spans 17 amino acids. Germline CDR1 and CDR2: SEHNR and FQNEAQ (reference sequence). CDR3 sequence: CASSWVTQSGSPDTQYF. CDR3 nucleotides: TGTGCCAGCAGCTGGGTCACGCAGAGCGGGAGCCCGGATACGCAGTATTTT. Together with reference TRBV7-9 and TRBJ2-3, the CDR3 gives the full variable domain: DTGVSQNPRHKITKRGQNVTFRCDPISEHNRLYWYRQTLGQGPEFLTYFQNEAQLEKSRLLSDRFSAERPKGSFSTLEIQRTEQGDSAMYLCASSWVTQSGSPDTQYFGPGTRLTVL.

The V gene is TRBV5-1, the J gene TRBJ2-7; 11 nucleotides line up with TRBD2. The V gene's germline CDR1 is SGHRS and CDR2 YFSETQ. V dropped 2 bases and J dropped 4; count of bases not matched to a gene: 8. This CDR3 has 16 amino acids. The CDR3 reads CASSFSTSGNTYEQYF. The CDR3 DNA is TGCGCCAGCAGCTTTTCGACTAGCGGGAATACGTACGAGCAGTACTTC.

The chain uses TRBV5-1 and TRBJ1-1; tentative D call: TRBD1 (5 bases). V was trimmed by 3 bases and J by 6 bases, leaving 18 bases between them. The germline V gene encodes CDR1 SGHRS and CDR2 YFSETQ. CDR3 length: 15 amino acids. The CDR3 is CASSSRGAIVPEAFF. The DNA for the CDR3 is TGCGCCAGCAGCTCGAGGGGAGCAATCGTTCCTGAAGCTTTCTTT.